This note documents a single T cell receptor beta chain sequence. This clonotype has ten or more counts. Its antigen has not been determined. Base qualities are not at hand, and no much larger clone is one base apart. The run used an Illumina NovaSeq 6000. Synthesis of TCR cDNA relied on 5'RACE template switching, a step that introduced a universal primer site along with unique molecular identifiers. Priming for cDNA synthesis came from both the TCR alpha and TCR beta constant segments. Two PCR steps were used to amplify libraries, with sample barcodes and sequencing adapters being added in the second step. Sequencing of the libraries was done on either Illumina HiSeq 2500 (2x100 bp) or NovaSeq (2x150 bp). The paper's data handling went like this. MIGEC handled demultiplexing of reads and collapsing into UMI consensus sequences, while MiXCR performed V(D)J alignment. Clonotypes responding to the vaccine were identified with edgeR on replicate PBMC samples, with the criteria of FDR below 0.01 and a log2 fold change above 5 up to day 15. Each bulk clonotype received a CD4 or CD8 identity based on whether the sequenced CD4 or CD8 repertoire contained that clonotype at higher abundance. The public reads were run again by TCRdb, first through fastp at Q25 and then through MiXCR, and only productive beta chains were kept. Each CDR3 protein appears once, grouped with its most common genes and DNA. The V and J calls here are based on TCRdb, not the publication. The sample includes over 300,000 distinct CDR3 sequences, with approximately 3.8% observed a single time. The ten most abundant clones make up about a quarter of the sample.

This record comes from a study of T cells after yellow fever vaccination (dated by TCRdb to the late 2010s). Broadly, across the study: The SMART-Seq v4 Ultra Low Input RNA kit was used to prepare libraries from fractions with low cell numbers. Bulk TCR alpha and beta repertoires were sequenced longitudinally to track T-cell clones before and after primary and booster YFV17D yellow fever vaccination. Two healthy male donors made up the cohort, one aged 18 to 30 years and the other aged 30 to 40 years. Blood was drawn at multiple timepoints before and after primary and secondary immunization, with bulk PBMC replicates and cell subsets isolated.

The treatment or condition label for this specimen denotes: live attenuated yellow fever vaccine strain. At every blood-draw timepoint, two biological replicates of bulk PBMCs were collected. PBMCs were isolated from peripheral blood using a standard Ficoll-Paque protocol. TriZol was used to extract RNA from bulk PBMCs, from CD4 and CD8 fractions, and from dextramer-positive and dextramer-negative fractions. The CDR3 sequence holds 15 residues, the cysteine and phenylalanine included. Kept here is only the CDR3 DNA, which spans 45 bases and is read in frame from base 1. V was cut back by 4 bases and J by 1 base, leaving a gap of 15 bases between them. CDR1 and CDR2 are read off the germline V gene as SGHRS and YFSETQ. Overall study results and their limits: The study included only two donors, which limits how far the findings can be generalized. Most clones expanded after primary vaccination (approximately 97% of CD4 and 88% of CD8) were re-detected after the booster, suggesting that broad memory maintenance occurred. The secondary T-cell response was weaker than the primary response but faster, peaking on day 5 instead of day 15. A small fraction of clonotypes showed up in both the CD4 and CD8 compartments, probably as a result of convergent recombination. Computational filtering was required because FACS-sorted repertoires could contain abundant contaminating clonotypes from the bulk population.

The sequence links TRBV5-1 to TRBJ2-7, with TRBD2 perhaps the D gene, on 5 matching bases. Sequences were derived from PBMCs, sampled on the day of the yellow fever booster vaccination. The TCR sequence derives from a man aged 18 to 30 who received the YFV17D yellow fever vaccine. The CDR3 has the sequence CASSPAGVSSYEQYF. The bases are TGCGCCAGCAGCCCCGCCGGGGTGTCATCCTACGAGCAGTACTTC.